This TCR beta chain derives from a study of T cell repertoires in cytomegalovirus infection. Overall study: CMV infection plus the matching HLA type was flagged by public TCR beta signatures. Study-wide results and limits: HLA-C-restricted CMV-specific TCR beta clonotypes prevailed in the ex vivo response.

Note on this clonotype: The antigen is unknown.

V lost 1 base and J 0 bases, leaving 8 bases between the germline ends. CDR1 is SGHTA and CDR2 is FQGNSA in the germline V gene. The CDR3 runs 15 residues. One entry per CDR3 protein results from TCRdb running MiXCR on the reads. The data contain approximately 150,000 distinct CDR3 sequences, about 20% of them singletons. This specimen was CD8+ T cells from cultured PBMCs, taken from culture after CMV antigen stimulation. The chain employs TRBV7-2 and TRBJ2-3; D is undetermined. The origin of this receptor is a human donor in good health (CMV status not recorded). Some clones in this sample may be carry-over from other donors' samples. The CDR3 DNA follows: TGTGCCAGCAGCTTAGGAGAAACTAGCACAGATACGCAGTATTTT. Residues: CASSLGETSTDTQYF.